The T cell receptor beta chain described here comes from a study of neurological immune-mediated disorders. Whole-study context: Most of the 34 multiple sclerosis patients had relapsing-remitting disease; 3 had secondary progressive.

Synthesis of cDNA was performed by 5'RACE using 10-nucleotide random UMIs. In TCRdb, the 5' RACE reads were re-called with MiXCR into one record per CDR3 protein. The sample carries just over 50,000 distinct CDR3 sequences, around 3.5% recorded once. The V end lost 4 bases, the J end lost 0 bases, and 16 bases lay between the germline ends. Germline-derived CDR1 and CDR2 are SGHRS and YFSETQ. There are 16 residues in the CDR3. PBMCs numbering 2 million and stored at -80 C yielded the unsorted libraries. This clonotype was recorded at least ten times. The sequence was collected from a man aged 35-49 years with multiple sclerosis. The sequenced sample consisted of PBMCs. The chain is built from TRBV5-1 and TRBJ1-1, with a tentative D call TRBD1 (5 bases). In DNA form, the CDR3 reads TGCGCCAGCAGCCCCTGGACAAGGGATTTGAACACTGAAGCTTTCTTT. Amino acid sequence: CASSPWTRDLNTEAFF. Full variable domain (outside the CDR3, taken from reference TRBV5-1 and TRBJ1-1): KAGVTQTPRYLIKTRGQQVTLSCSPISGHRSVSWYQQTPGQGLQFLFEYFSETQRNKGNFPGRFSGRQFSNSRSEMNVSTLELGDSALYLCASSPWTRDLNTEAFFGQGTRLTVV.